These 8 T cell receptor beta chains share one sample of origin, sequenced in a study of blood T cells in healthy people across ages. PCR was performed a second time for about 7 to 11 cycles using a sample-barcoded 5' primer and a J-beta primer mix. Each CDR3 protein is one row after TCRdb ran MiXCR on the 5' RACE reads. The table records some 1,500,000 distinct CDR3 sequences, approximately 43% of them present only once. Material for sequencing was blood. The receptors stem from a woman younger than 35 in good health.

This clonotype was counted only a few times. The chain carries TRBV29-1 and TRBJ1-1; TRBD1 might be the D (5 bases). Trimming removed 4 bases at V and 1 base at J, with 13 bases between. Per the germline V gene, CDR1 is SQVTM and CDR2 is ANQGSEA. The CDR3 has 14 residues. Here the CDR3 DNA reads TGCAGCGTTGTCCCCAGGGCCTCGAACACTGAAGCTTTCTTT. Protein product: CSVVPRASNTEAFF. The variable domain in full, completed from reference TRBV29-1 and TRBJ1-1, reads SAVISQKPSRDICQRGTSLTIQCQVDSQVTMMFWYRQQPGQSLTLIATANQGSEATYESGFVIDKFPISRPNLTFSTLTVSNMSPEDSSIYLCSVVPRASNTEAFFGQGTRLTVV.

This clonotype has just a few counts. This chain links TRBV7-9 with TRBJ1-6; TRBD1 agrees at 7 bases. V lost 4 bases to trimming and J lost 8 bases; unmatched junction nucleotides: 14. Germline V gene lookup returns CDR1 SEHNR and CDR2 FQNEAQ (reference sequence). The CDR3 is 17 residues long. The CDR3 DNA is TGTGCCAGCAGCTCCTCGTACAGGGGCACATTTGATTCACCCCTCCACTTT. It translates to CASSSSYRGTFDSPLHF. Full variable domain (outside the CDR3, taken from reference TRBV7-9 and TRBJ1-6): DTGVSQNPRHKITKRGQNVTFRCDPISEHNRLYWYRQTLGQGPEFLTYFQNEAQLEKSRLLSDRFSAERPKGSFSTLEIQRTEQGDSAMYLCASSSSYRGTFDSPLHFGNGTRLTVT.

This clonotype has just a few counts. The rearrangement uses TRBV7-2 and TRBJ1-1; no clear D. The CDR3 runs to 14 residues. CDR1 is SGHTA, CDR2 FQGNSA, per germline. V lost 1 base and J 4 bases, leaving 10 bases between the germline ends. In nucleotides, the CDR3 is TGTGCCAGCAGCTTAGGGTCCACCCTCACTGAAGCTTTCTTT. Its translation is CASSLGSTLTEAFF.

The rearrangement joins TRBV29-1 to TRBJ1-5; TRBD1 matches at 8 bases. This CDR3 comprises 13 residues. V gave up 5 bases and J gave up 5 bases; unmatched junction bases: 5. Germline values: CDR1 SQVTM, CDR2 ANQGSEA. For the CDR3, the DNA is TGCAGCGTTACAGGGGGGCGCGATCAGCCCCAGCATTTT. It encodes CSVTGGRDQPQHF.

The CDR3 DNA reads TGTGCCAGCAGCCCCGGGGGGCGGAACACCATATATTTT. Residues: CASSPGGRNTIYF. This chain uses TRBV12-3 or TRBV12-4 with TRBJ1-3; perhaps TRBD1 as D (6 bases). This CDR3 region has 13 residues. V shed 6 bases and J shed 7 bases, with 13 bases lying between them.

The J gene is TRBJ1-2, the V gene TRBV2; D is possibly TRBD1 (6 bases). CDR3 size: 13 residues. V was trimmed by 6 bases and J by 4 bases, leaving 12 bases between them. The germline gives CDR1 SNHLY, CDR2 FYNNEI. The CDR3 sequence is CASRKGVSYGYTF. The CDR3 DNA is TGTGCCAGCAGAAAGGGGGTATCCTATGGCTACACCTTC.

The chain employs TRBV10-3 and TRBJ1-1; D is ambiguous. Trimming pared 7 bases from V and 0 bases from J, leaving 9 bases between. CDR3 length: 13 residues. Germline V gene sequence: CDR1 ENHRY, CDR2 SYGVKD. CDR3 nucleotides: TGTGCCATCATGGGGATCATGAACACTGAAGCTTTCTTT. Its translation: CAIMGIMNTEAFF.

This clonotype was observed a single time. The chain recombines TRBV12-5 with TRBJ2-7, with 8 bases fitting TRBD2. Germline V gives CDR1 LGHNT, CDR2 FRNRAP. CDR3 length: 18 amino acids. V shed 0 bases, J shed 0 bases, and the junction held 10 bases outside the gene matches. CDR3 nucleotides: TGTGCTAGTGGTTTGGTGGGGGGACTAGGCCTCCTCTCCTACGAGCAGTACTTC. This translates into CASGLVGGLGLLSYEQYF. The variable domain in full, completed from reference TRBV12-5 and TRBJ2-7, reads DARVTQTPRHKVTEMGQEVTMRCQPILGHNTVFWYRQTMMQGLELLAYFRNRAPLDDSGMPKDRFSAEMPDATLATLKIQPSEPRDSAVYFCASGLVGGLGLLSYEQYFGPGTRLTVT.